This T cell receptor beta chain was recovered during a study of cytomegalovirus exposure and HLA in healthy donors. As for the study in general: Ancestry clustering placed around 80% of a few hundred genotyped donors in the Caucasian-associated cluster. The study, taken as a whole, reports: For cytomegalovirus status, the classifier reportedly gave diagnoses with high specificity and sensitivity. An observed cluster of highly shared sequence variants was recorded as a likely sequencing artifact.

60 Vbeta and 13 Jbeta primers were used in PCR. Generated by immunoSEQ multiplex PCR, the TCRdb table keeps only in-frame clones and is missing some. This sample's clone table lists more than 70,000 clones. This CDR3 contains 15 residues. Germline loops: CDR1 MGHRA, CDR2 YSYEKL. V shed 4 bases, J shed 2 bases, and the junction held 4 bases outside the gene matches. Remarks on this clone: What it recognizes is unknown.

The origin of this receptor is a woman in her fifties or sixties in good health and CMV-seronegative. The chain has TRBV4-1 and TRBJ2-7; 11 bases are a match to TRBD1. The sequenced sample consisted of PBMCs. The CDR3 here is CASSPGQGATYEQYF. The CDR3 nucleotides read TGCGCCAGCAGCCCCGGACAGGGGGCAACCTACGAGCAGTACTTC.